One and the same sample provided the 24 T cell receptor beta chains below, sequenced in a study of blood T cell repertoires in COVID-19 (dated by TCRdb to the early 2020s). The library relied on the immunoSEQ multiplex PCR assay. The table comes from immuneACCESS by way of TCRdb, which keeps in-frame sequences with V and J called. Part of the clones is missing from these tables; in studies checked, under half for an unresolved V gene and the rest for unknown reasons. The sample includes 250,000 to 300,000 clones, with roughly nine tenths observed a single time. Jointly, the top ten make up 0.95% to 1.5% of the sample. The sample comprised PBMCs or T cells enriched from blood (not recorded which). The origin of the receptors is a human donor in a cohort exposed to, infected with or recovered from COVID-19 (not recorded which). The donor label of this sample is uncertain.

This rearrangement joins TRBV5-1 to TRBJ2-5; D is unclear. This CDR3 is 15 amino acids long. V lost 5 bases to trimming and J lost 1 base, with 15 bases between them. Germline CDR1 reads SGHRS; CDR2 reads YFSETQ. CDR3 in DNA: TGCGCCAGCAGTACCTCCGGTACCCTCCAAGAGACCCAGTACTTC. Its protein is CASSTSGTLQETQYF.

The V gene is TRBV2, the J gene TRBJ1-1, with 8 bases fitting TRBD1. Trimming took 8 bases from V and 3 from J; bases not matched to a gene: 5. The CDR3 has 13 residues. Germline CDR1 and CDR2: SNHLY and FYNNEI. The chain's CDR3 is CASVGQGDTEAFF. The DNA for the CDR3 is TGTGCCAGCGTCGGACAGGGTGACACTGAAGCTTTCTTT. Filled out from reference TRBV2 and TRBJ1-1, the complete variable domain reads EPEVTQTPSHQVTQMGQEVILRCVPISNHLYFYWYRQILGQKVEFLVSFYNNEISEKSEIFDDQFSVERPDGSNFTLKIRSTKLEDSAMYFCASVGQGDTEAFFGQGTRLTVV.

The chain couples TRBV21-1 to TRBJ1-4; the D call of TRBD1 is as the table states it, not checked on the DNA. TRBV21-1 is an annotated pseudogene. The CDR3 spans 17 residues. The CDR3 nucleotides are TGTGCCAGCAGCCCGAGCAAAGAACGGGACAGTGGCGAAAAACTGTTTTTT. Protein product: CASSPSKERDSGEKLFF.

This chain joins TRBV7-9 and TRBJ2-7; weak D call: TRBD1 (5 bases). This CDR3 spans 15 amino acids. Germline lookup yields CDR1 SEHNR and CDR2 FQNEAQ (reference sequence). V dropped 4 bases and J dropped 2 bases, with 15 bases sitting between them. CDR3 amino acids: CASSSVRRQPYEQYF. DNA for the CDR3: TGTGCCAGCAGCTCCGTGAGACGACAGCCCTACGAGCAGTACTTC.

The rearrangement links TRBV5-6 to TRBJ1-5, with D perhaps matching TRBD1 (5 bases). V was shortened by 0 bases and J by 6 bases, with 10 bases between the two germline ends. This CDR3 has 14 amino acids. From germline, CDR1 is SGHDT and CDR2 YYEEEE. CDR3: CASSLGQGIQPQHF. The CDR3 bases are TGTGCCAGCAGCTTGGGGCAGGGTATTCAGCCCCAGCATTTT. The whole variable domain, filled in from reference TRBV5-6 and TRBJ1-5, reads DAGVTQSPTHLIKTRGQQVTLRCSPKSGHDTVSWYQQALGQGPQFIFQYYEEEERQRGNFPDRFSGHQFPNYSSELNVNALLLGDSALYLCASSLGQGIQPQHFGDGTRLSIL.

CDR3 sequence (DNA): TGTGCCAGCTCCACAGGGGTACGGAACGAGCAGTACTTC. This translates into CASSTGVRNEQYF. V is TRBV9 and J is TRBJ2-7; 7 nucleotides match TRBD1. This CDR3 spans 13 amino acids. V dropped 7 bases and J dropped 5; count of bases not matched to a gene: 9. CDR1 SGDLS and CDR2 YYNGEE come from the germline V gene.

V is TRBV3-1 (or the pseudogene TRBV3-2) and J is TRBJ2-1, with D perhaps matching TRBD2 (5 bases). Per the germline V gene, CDR1 is LGHDT and CDR2 is YNNKEL (reference sequence). Trimming left V 1 base short and J 13 bases short, with 8 bases between. The CDR3 is 11 amino acids. This chain's CDR3 is CASSQGLNQFF. Written as DNA, the CDR3 is TGTGCCAGCAGCCAAGGACTAAACCAGTTCTTC.

This chain connects TRBV6-2 or TRBV6-3 to TRBJ2-3; 10 bases are shared with TRBD2. This CDR3 contains 14 residues. Germline trimming cut 5 bases from V and 2 bases from J; bases unmatched to any gene: 1. Germline CDR1 reads MNHEY; CDR2 reads SVGEGT. This CDR3 reads CASSSGGATDTQYF. The CDR3 nucleotides are TGTGCCAGCAGTAGCGGGGGGGCCACAGATACGCAGTATTTT.

This clone was seen only once. The chain combines TRBV2 with TRBJ2-3; weak D call: TRBD1 (6 bases). This CDR3 spans 15 amino acids. Germline values: CDR1 SNHLY, CDR2 FYNNEI. V dropped 5 bases and J dropped 4 bases, with 16 bases sitting between them. The CDR3 loop reads CASSSQGIQADTQYF. DNA for the CDR3: TGTGCCAGCAGTTCGCAGGGGATTCAGGCAGATACGCAGTATTTT.

The V gene is TRBV9, the J gene TRBJ1-2, with D uncertain. In germline, CDR1 is SGDLS, CDR2 YYNGEE. The CDR3 is 18 residues long. The V end was cut by 0 bases, the J end by 4 bases, with 22 bases between. The CDR3 protein is CASSVGLGLTTGGYGYTF. Written as DNA, the CDR3 is TGTGCCAGCAGCGTAGGATTAGGACTCACTACGGGCGGCTATGGCTACACCTTC.

V is TRBV5-6 and J is TRBJ1-1; 7 bases fit TRBD1. Germline V gives CDR1 SGHDT, CDR2 YYEEEE. V trimming: 0 bases; J trimming: 0 bases; junction bases outside the gene matches: 2. CDR3 size: 15 residues. The CDR3 sequence: CASSLGQGLNTEAFF. The CDR3 coding sequence is TGTGCCAGCAGCTTGGGACAGGGACTGAACACTGAAGCTTTCTTT. Full variable domain (remainder filled in from reference TRBV5-6 and TRBJ1-1): DAGVTQSPTHLIKTRGQQVTLRCSPKSGHDTVSWYQQALGQGPQFIFQYYEEEERQRGNFPDRFSGHQFPNYSSELNVNALLLGDSALYLCASSLGQGLNTEAFFGQGTRLTVV.

J is TRBJ1-2 and V is TRBV3-1 (or the pseudogene TRBV3-2); a possible D gene is TRBD1 (5 bases). Looked up from germline, CDR1 is LGHDT and CDR2 is YNNKEL (reference sequence). Trimming cost V 0 bases and J 8 bases, with 19 bases left between them. CDR3 length equals 16 residues. In DNA form, the CDR3 reads TGTGCCAGCAGCCAAGATCTGGGCAGGGCCCAAGGAGGCTACACCTTC. It is translated as CASSQDLGRAQGGYTF.

This chain links TRBV5-5 with TRBJ2-7; 10 nucleotides align to TRBD1. CDR3 size: 16 residues. Germline CDR1 is SGHKS and CDR2 is YYEKEE (reference sequence). After removal of 4 bases from V and 6 bases from J, the junction contained 13 bases not matched to a gene. The CDR3 protein is CASSVTAGQGNGEQYF. CDR3 DNA sequence: TGTGCCAGCAGCGTCACCGCGGGACAGGGGAACGGCGAGCAGTACTTC.

The chain carries TRBV11-1 and TRBJ2-7; D unclear. The CDR3 is 14 residues long. Trimming removed 5 bases at V and 0 bases at J, with 11 bases between. Germline assignment: CDR1 SGHAT and CDR2 FQDESV (reference sequence). The CDR3: CASSKTGSSYEQYF. The CDR3 coding sequence is TGTGCCAGCAGCAAGACTGGTAGCTCCTACGAGCAGTACTTC. Variable domain in full (rest from reference TRBV11-1 and TRBJ2-7): EAEVAQSPRYKITEKSQAVAFWCDPISGHATLYWYRQILGQGPELLVQFQDESVVDDSQLPKDRFSAERLKGVDSTLKIQPAELGDSAMYLCASSKTGSSYEQYFGPGTRLTVT.

This chain uses TRBV27 with TRBJ2-7; TRBD2 agrees at 8 bases. J lost 4 bases, V lost 7 bases, and 6 bases had no gene match. This CDR3 region has 13 residues. Germline-derived CDR1 and CDR2 are MNHEY and SMNVEV (reference sequence). CDR3 DNA: TGTGCCAGCAAGCGGGGGATGGCGTACGAGCAGTACTTC. Protein product: CASKRGMAYEQYF.

The J gene is TRBJ1-3, the V gene TRBV10-3; D not resolved. V dropped 7 bases and J dropped 0 bases, with 7 bases sitting between them. Germline CDR1 and CDR2: ENHRY and SYGVKD. The length of the CDR3 is 13 residues. CDR3 nucleotides: TGTGCCATCACGCCCGGCTCTGGAAACACCATATATTTT. Amino acids: CAITPGSGNTIYF.

The V and J genes are TRBV2 and TRBJ2-3; 9 bases agree with TRBD2. The CDR3 runs 15 residues. After removal of 7 bases from V and 4 bases from J, the junction contained 9 bases not matched to a gene. From germline, CDR1 is SNHLY and CDR2 FYNNEI. In DNA, the CDR3 is TGTGCCAGCACTATTAGCGGGGGAGCCGCAGATACGCAGTATTTT. Translation gives CASTISGGAADTQYF.

The chain uses TRBV30 and TRBJ1-2, with D perhaps TRBD1 (6 bases). CDR1 and CDR2 (germline): GTSNPN, SVGIG (reference sequence). V was cut by 6 bases and J by 6 bases, with 23 bases left in between. The CDR3 is 15 residues long. CDR3 in amino acids: CACPAQGRGSDGYTF. The CDR3, as DNA: TGTGCCTGTCCCGCCCAGGGCAGGGGTTCCGATGGCTACACCTTC.

This clone was recorded only once. V usage is TRBV3-1 (or the pseudogene TRBV3-2) and J usage is TRBJ2-7, with D perhaps matching TRBD1 (6 bases). Between the trimmed V and J ends, which lost 4 bases and 2 bases, there was a span of 15 bases. This CDR3 has 15 residues. CDR1 is LGHDT, CDR2 YNNKEL, per germline (reference sequence). The CDR3 protein is CASSPSTGAPYEQYF. The CDR3 DNA follows: TGTGCCAGCAGCCCGTCGACAGGTGCCCCCTACGAGCAGTACTTC.

CDR3: CASGTRQYEQYF. The CDR3 nucleotides are TGTGCCAGTGGGACTAGGCAGTACGAGCAGTACTTC. V usage is TRBV9 and J usage is TRBJ2-7; 8 bases map to TRBD2. Germline values: CDR1 SGDLS, CDR2 YYNGEE. The V segment lost 8 bases and the J segment 4 bases; nucleotides outside the gene matches: 5. The CDR3 covers 12 residues. Supplemented by reference TRBV9 and TRBJ2-7, the full variable domain reads DSGVTQTPKHLITATGQRVTLRCSPRSGDLSVYWYQQSLDQGLQFLIQYYNGEERAKGNILERFSAQQFPDLHSELNLSSLELGDSALYFCASGTRQYEQYFGPGTRLTVT.

The rearrangement links TRBV6-6 to TRBJ1-4; 9 nucleotides agree with TRBD1. Germline V gives CDR1 MNHNY, CDR2 SVGAGI (reference sequence). After removal of 6 bases from V and 8 bases from J, the junction contained 7 bases not matched to a gene. CDR3 size: 14 residues. CDR3 residues: CASSPGQGMEKLFF. The CDR3 nucleotides read TGTGCCAGCAGCCCGGGACAGGGTATGGAAAAACTGTTTTTT.

The chain links TRBV7-2 to TRBJ2-1; no definite D call. V lost 2 bases and J 3 bases, leaving 5 bases between the germline ends. Germline loops: CDR1 SGHTA, CDR2 FQGNSA. The CDR3 contains 13 residues. The DNA for the CDR3 is TGTGCCAGCAGCTTACCTAGCTACAATGAGCAGTTCTTC. Translating it yields CASSLPSYNEQFF.

The chain has TRBV5-1 and TRBJ1-1; D possibly corresponds to TRBD1 (6 bases). The V and J ends lost 0 bases and 5 bases respectively, with 8 bases between them. Germline V gene data show CDR1 as SGHRS and CDR2 as YFSETQ. This CDR3 spans 13 amino acids. The CDR3 DNA follows: TGCGCCAGCAGCTTGGCCCAGGGGACTGAAGCTTTCTTT. Translating it yields CASSLAQGTEAFF.

The chain uses TRBV27 and TRBJ1-4, with 7 positions matching TRBD1. V lost 5 bases, J lost 8 bases, and 5 bases stayed unmatched. The CDR3 consists of 13 residues. Germline loops: CDR1 MNHEY, CDR2 SMNVEV (reference sequence). The CDR3 DNA reads TGTGCCAGCAGTCCGAGACAGGGAGAAAAACTGTTTTTT. Translated, it gives CASSPRQGEKLFF. Combining the CDR3 with reference TRBV27 and TRBJ1-4 gives the whole variable domain EAQVTQNPRYLITVTGKKLTVTCSQNMNHEYMSWYRQDPGLGLRQIYYSMNVEVTDKGDVPEGYKVSRKEKRNFPLILESPSPNQTSLYFCASSPRQGEKLFFGSGTQLSVL.